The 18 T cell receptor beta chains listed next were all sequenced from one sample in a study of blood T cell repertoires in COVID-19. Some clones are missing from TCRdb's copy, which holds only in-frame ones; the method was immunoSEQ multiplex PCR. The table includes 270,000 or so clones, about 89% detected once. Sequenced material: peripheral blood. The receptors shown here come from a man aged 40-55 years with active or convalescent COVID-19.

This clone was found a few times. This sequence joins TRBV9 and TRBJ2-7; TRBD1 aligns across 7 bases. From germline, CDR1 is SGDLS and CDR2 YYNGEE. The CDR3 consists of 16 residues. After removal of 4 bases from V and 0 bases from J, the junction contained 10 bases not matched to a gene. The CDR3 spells CASSKGAKLGSYEQYF. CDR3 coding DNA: TGTGCCAGCAGCAAGGGGGCCAAACTGGGCTCCTACGAGCAGTACTTC. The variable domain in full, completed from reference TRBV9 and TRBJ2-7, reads DSGVTQTPKHLITATGQRVTLRCSPRSGDLSVYWYQQSLDQGLQFLIQYYNGEERAKGNILERFSAQQFPDLHSELNLSSLELGDSALYFCASSKGAKLGSYEQYFGPGTRLTVT.

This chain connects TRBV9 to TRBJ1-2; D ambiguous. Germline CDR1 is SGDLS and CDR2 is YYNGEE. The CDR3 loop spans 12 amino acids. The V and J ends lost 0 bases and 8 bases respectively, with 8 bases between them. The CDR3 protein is CASSVGGRGYTF. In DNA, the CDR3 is TGTGCCAGCAGCGTAGGAGGGAGAGGCTACACCTTC.

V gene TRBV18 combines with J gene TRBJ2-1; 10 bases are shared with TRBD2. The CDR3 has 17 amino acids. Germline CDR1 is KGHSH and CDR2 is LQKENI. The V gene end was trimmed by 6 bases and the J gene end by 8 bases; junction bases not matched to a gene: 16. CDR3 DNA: TGTGCCAGCTCGCCGCAATCGAAATTAGCGGGAGGACATGAGCAGTTCTTC. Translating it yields CASSPQSKLAGGHEQFF. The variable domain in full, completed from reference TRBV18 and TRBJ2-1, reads NAGVMQNPRHLVRRRGQEARLRCSPMKGHSHVYWYRQLPEEGLKFMVYLQKENIIDESGMPKERFSAEFPKEGPSILRIQQVVRGDSAAYFCASSPQSKLAGGHEQFFGPGTRLTVL.

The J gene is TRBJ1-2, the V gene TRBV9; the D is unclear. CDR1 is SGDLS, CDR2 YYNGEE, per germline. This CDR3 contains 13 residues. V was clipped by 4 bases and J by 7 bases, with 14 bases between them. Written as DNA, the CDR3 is TGTGCCAGCAGCCCGCAGAACAGTGGTGGCTACACCTTC. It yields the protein CASSPQNSGGYTF.

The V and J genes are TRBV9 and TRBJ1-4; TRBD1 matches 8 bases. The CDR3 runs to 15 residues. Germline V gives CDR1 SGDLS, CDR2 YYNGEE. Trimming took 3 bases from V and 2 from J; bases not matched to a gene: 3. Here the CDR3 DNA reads TGTGCCAGCAGCGCAGGGGGCAACACTAATGAAAAACTGTTTTTT. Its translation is CASSAGGNTNEKLFF. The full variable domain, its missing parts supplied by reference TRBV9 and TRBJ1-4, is DSGVTQTPKHLITATGQRVTLRCSPRSGDLSVYWYQQSLDQGLQFLIQYYNGEERAKGNILERFSAQQFPDLHSELNLSSLELGDSALYFCASSAGGNTNEKLFFGSGTQLSVL.

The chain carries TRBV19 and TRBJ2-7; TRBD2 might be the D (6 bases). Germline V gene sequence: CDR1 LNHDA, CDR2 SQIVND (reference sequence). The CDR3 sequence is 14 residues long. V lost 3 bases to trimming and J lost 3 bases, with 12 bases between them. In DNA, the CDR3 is TGTGCCAGTAGTATGGGGCAGGAGGGCTACGAGCAGTACTTC. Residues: CASSMGQEGYEQYF.

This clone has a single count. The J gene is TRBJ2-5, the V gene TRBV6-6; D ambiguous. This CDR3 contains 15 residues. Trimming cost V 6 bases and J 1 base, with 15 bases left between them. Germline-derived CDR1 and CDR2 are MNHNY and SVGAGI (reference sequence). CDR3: CASRREPTRQETQYF. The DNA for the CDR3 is TGTGCCAGCAGACGCGAACCAACCCGCCAAGAGACCCAGTACTTC.

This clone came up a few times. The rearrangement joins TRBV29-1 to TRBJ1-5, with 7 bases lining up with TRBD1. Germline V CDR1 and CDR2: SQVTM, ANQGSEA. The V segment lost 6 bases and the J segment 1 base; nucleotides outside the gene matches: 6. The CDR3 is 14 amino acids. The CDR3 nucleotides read TGCAGCGTACTCTTGGGACAGAGCAATCAGCCCCAGCATTTT. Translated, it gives CSVLLGQSNQPQHF.

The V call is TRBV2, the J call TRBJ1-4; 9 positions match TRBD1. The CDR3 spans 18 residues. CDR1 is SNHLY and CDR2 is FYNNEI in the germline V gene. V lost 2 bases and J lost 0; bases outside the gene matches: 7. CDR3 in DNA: TGTGCCAGCAGTGAACTTGGGGACAGGGTTGCAACTAATGAAAAACTGTTTTTT. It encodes CASSELGDRVATNEKLFF.

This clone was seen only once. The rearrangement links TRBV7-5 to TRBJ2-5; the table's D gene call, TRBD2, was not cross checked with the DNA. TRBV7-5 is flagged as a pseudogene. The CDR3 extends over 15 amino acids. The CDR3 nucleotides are TGTGTCAGAAGCTCCCGAGTAGCGGGAGCAGAGACCCAGTACTTC. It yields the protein CVRSSRVAGAETQYF.

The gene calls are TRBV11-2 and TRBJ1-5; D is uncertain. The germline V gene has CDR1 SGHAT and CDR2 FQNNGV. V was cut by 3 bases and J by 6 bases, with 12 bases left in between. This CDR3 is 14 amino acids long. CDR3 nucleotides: TGTGCCAGCAGCTTTATGACTGTGGGTCAGCCCCAGCATTTT. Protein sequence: CASSFMTVGQPQHF. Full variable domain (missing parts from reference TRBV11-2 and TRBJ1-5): EAGVAQSPRYKIIEKRQSVAFWCNPISGHATLYWYQQILGQGPKLLIQFQNNGVVDDSQLPKDRFSAERLKGVDSTLKIQPAKLEDSAVYLCASSFMTVGQPQHFGDGTRLSIL.

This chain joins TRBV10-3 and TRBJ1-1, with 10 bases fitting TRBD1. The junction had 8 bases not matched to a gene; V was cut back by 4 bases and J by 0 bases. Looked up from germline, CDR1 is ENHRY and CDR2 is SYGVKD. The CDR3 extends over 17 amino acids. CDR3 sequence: CAISVGTGAVMNTEAFF. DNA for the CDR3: TGTGCCATCAGTGTAGGGACAGGGGCCGTCATGAACACTGAAGCTTTCTTT.

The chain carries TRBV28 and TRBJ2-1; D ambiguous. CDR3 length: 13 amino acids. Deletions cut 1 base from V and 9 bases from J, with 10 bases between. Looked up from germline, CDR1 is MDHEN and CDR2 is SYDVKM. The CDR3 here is CASSLYYGVEQFF. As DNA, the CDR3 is TGTGCCAGCAGTTTATATTACGGAGTTGAGCAGTTCTTC. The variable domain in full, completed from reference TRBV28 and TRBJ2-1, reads DVKVTQSSRYLVKRTGEKVFLECVQDMDHENMFWYRQDPGLGLRLIYFSYDVKMKEKGDIPEGYSVSREKKERFSLILESASTNQTSMYLCASSLYYGVEQFFGPGTRLTVL.

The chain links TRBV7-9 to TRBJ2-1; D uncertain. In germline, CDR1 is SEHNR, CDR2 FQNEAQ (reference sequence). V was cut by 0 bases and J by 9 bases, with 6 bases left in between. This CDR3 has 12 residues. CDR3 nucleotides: TGTGCCAGCAGCTTAGCCCCGGGTGAGCAGTTCTTC. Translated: CASSLAPGEQFF.

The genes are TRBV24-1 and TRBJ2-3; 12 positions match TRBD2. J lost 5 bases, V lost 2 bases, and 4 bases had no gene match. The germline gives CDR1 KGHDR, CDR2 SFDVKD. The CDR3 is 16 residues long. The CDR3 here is CATSDSRTSGIDTQYF. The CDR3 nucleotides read TGTGCCACCAGTGATTCGCGGACTAGCGGGATAGATACGCAGTATTTT.

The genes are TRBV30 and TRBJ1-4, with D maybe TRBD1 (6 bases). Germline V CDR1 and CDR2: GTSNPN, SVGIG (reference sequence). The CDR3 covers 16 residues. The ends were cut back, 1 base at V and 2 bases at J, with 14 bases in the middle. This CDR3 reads CAWSAGGGLTNEKLFF. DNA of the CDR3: TGTGCCTGGAGTGCAGGCGGGGGCCTGACTAATGAAAAACTGTTTTTT.

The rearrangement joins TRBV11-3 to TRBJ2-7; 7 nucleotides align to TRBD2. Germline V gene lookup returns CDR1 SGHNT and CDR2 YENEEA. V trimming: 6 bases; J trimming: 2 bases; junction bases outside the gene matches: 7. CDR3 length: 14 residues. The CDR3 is CASRKRDGTYEQYF. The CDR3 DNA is TGTGCCAGCAGAAAGCGGGACGGAACCTACGAGCAGTACTTC.

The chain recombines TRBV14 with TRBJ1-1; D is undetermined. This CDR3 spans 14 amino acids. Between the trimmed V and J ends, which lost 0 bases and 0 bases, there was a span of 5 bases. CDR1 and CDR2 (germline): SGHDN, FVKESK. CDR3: CASSQEQMNTEAFF. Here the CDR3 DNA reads TGTGCCAGCAGCCAAGAACAGATGAACACTGAAGCTTTCTTT.